Following are 19 T cell receptor beta chains from one sample sequenced in a study of T cells in Graves' hyperthyroidism and ophthalmopathy (dated 2019 in TCRdb). The library was made by multiplex PCR. The listed sequencing device is Illumina HiSeq 2000. The TCR beta CDR3 regions were amplified from RNA transcripts. For the first round of RT-PCR on the TCR CDR3, the HTBI primer set was used together with the Qiagen OneStep RT-PCR kit. In TCRdb, the public reads were trimmed at Q25 with fastp and aligned with MiXCR, with productive beta chains retained. Each record represents a unique CDR3 protein, reported with the most common genes and DNA among its rows. The sample table records about 360,000 distinct CDR3 sequences; over 10% of these occur just once. The top ten clonotypes cover 9.2% of the sample. Sequencing was done on a sample of blood. The receptors were gathered from a woman between 18 and 29 years old with Graves' hyperthyroidism.

V gene TRBV18 combines with J gene TRBJ1-1; 8 bases match TRBD1. The CDR3 length is 13 residues. J was trimmed by 7 bases and V by 3 bases; bases with no gene match: 4. Germline-derived CDR1 and CDR2 are KGHSH and LQKENI. CDR3 sequence reads: CASSPDRGIEAFF. In DNA form, the CDR3 reads TGTGCCAGCTCACCCGACAGGGGAATTGAAGCTTTCTTT.

Comments on this clonotype: This may be a read error: a much more frequent sequence differs by one nucleotide. The chain links TRBV20-1 to TRBJ1-6, with no clear D. This CDR3 comprises 15 residues. Per germline, CDR1 DFQATT and CDR2 SNEGSKA (reference sequence). The V and J ends lost 1 base and 5 bases respectively, with 12 bases between them. This chain's CDR3 is CSARGPSRNNSPLHF. Written as DNA, the CDR3 is TGCAGTGCTAGAGGGCCGTCCAGGAATAATTCACCCCTCCACTTT.

This clonotype was observed at least ten times. The chain carries TRBV4-3 and TRBJ1-1; D gene unclear. Germline V gives CDR1 LGHNA, CDR2 YSLEER. V shed 0 bases and J shed 1 base, with 9 bases lying between them. This CDR3 spans 15 amino acids. The CDR3, as DNA: TGCGCCAGCAGCCAAGACCCAGGCCGGAACACTGAAGCTTTCTTT. Translation gives CASSQDPGRNTEAFF.

This clonotype was observed a few times. This sequence joins TRBV27 and TRBJ2-7; 7 nucleotides match TRBD1. The CDR3 is 13 residues long. Germline V CDR1 and CDR2: MNHEY, SMNVEV (reference sequence). Trimming removed 5 bases from V and 6 bases from J; junction bases left unmatched: 7. CDR3 region: CASSPNDRVEQYF. The CDR3 bases are TGTGCCAGCAGTCCAAACGACAGGGTCGAGCAGTACTTC.

This clonotype showed up many times. The rearrangement links TRBV12-3 or TRBV12-4 to TRBJ2-5, with 7 bases aligning to TRBD1. This CDR3 comprises 13 residues. Germline trimming cut 6 bases from V and 1 base from J; bases unmatched to any gene: 2. Written as DNA, the CDR3 is TGTGCCAGCAGAAGACAGGGCCAAGAGACCCAGTACTTC. This sequence encodes CASRRQGQETQYF.

This clonotype was seen at least ten times. J is TRBJ2-1 and V is TRBV29-1; D may be TRBD2 (5 bases). The CDR3 has 11 amino acids. CDR1 and CDR2 from the germline V gene are SQVTM and ANQGSEA. V was clipped by 8 bases and J by 3 bases, with 8 bases between them. The CDR3 bases are TGCAGCACGGGGAGCTACAATGAGCAGTTCTTC. Its protein product is CSTGSYNEQFF.

This clonotype was seen at least ten times. V gene TRBV12-3 or TRBV12-4 combines with J gene TRBJ2-1; the match to TRBD2 covers 14 bases. This CDR3 has 16 residues. After removal of 11 bases from V and 7 bases from J, the junction contained 13 bases not matched to a gene. CDR3 sequence reads: CAGQLAGTSGRNEQFF. DNA of the CDR3: TGTGCCGGTCAGCTCGCCGGGACTAGCGGGAGAAATGAGCAGTTCTTC.

This clonotype occurred many times. The chain has TRBV15 and TRBJ2-7, with D possibly matching TRBD1 (6 bases). CDR1 and CDR2 (germline): LNHNV, YYDKDF (reference sequence). This CDR3 has 14 residues. Trimming removed 0 bases at V and 2 bases at J, with 8 bases between. The CDR3 region is CATSRDRTAYEQYF. CDR3 DNA: TGTGCCACCAGCAGAGACCGGACAGCCTACGAGCAGTACTTC.

This clonotype was found many times. This rearrangement joins TRBV6-2 or TRBV6-3 to TRBJ1-5; D is ambiguous. Trimming took 4 bases from V and 5 from J, leaving 6 bases between them. In germline, CDR1 is MNHEY, CDR2 SVGEGT. This CDR3 has 12 amino acids. In DNA, the CDR3 is TGTGCCAGCAGTTTGTCTTATCAGCCCCAGCATTTT. Its protein product is CASSLSYQPQHF.

This clonotype was detected ten times or more. The chain has TRBV7-3 and TRBJ2-7; 7 bases are shared with TRBD2. The CDR3 has 16 amino acids. Germline lookup yields CDR1 SGHTA and CDR2 FQGTGA. V gave up 2 bases and J gave up 5 bases; unmatched junction bases: 12. The DNA of the CDR3 is TGTGCCAGCAGCTTAGTAGGCGGGAGCAGTGGCCACGAGCAGTACTTC. This gives the protein CASSLVGGSSGHEQYF.

With respect to this clonotype: A much larger clone is a single base away; this may be a read error. The chain carries TRBV6-1 and TRBJ2-1, with unresolved D. Germline V lookup: CDR1 MNHNS, CDR2 SASEGT. The CDR3 sequence is 15 residues long. This CDR3 reads CAGSPGSYSYKEQFF. DNA of the CDR3: TGTGCCGGCAGCCCCGGGTCCTACTCCTACAAGGAGCAGTTCTTC.

This clonotype was picked up a small number of times. This chain joins TRBV4-1 and TRBJ1-5; TRBD1 aligns across 8 bases. The CDR3 sequence is 16 residues long. The V segment lost 2 bases and the J segment 5 bases; nucleotides outside the gene matches: 8. Germline assignment: CDR1 MGHRA and CDR2 YSYEKL. CDR3 residues: CASSQFSRGLDQPQHF. CDR3 sequence (DNA): TGCGCCAGCAGCCAATTTAGCAGGGGGCTTGATCAGCCCCAGCATTTT.

This clonotype was picked up many times. The gene calls are TRBV6-2 or TRBV6-3 and TRBJ1-5; TRBD1 agrees at 10 bases. The germline CDR1 and CDR2 sequences are MNHEY and SVGEGT. V lost 7 bases and J lost 2; bases outside the gene matches: 5. The CDR3 has 15 amino acids. The CDR3 protein is CASNPGQGGNQPQHF. In DNA form, the CDR3 reads TGTGCCAGCAACCCAGGACAGGGGGGCAATCAGCCCCAGCATTTT.

This clonotype has a count of ten or more. The gene calls are TRBV14 and TRBJ1-2; D is possibly TRBD1 (5 bases). The CDR3 spans 12 residues. The V end was cut by 8 bases, the J end by 2 bases, with 9 bases between. Germline V gene sequence: CDR1 SGHDN, CDR2 FVKESK. Written as DNA, the CDR3 is TGTGCCAGCTCACAGGAGAACTATGGCTACACCTTC. Its protein is CASSQENYGYTF.

A few counts support this clonotype. The chain joins TRBV5-1 to TRBJ2-1, with 7 bases lining up with TRBD1. The CDR3 contains 15 residues. V shed 7 bases, J shed 0 bases, and the junction held 7 bases outside the gene matches. Germline loops: CDR1 SGHRS, CDR2 YFSETQ. The CDR3 sequence is CASLTGTSSYNEQFF. The CDR3 region has the DNA TGCGCCAGCCTGACAGGGACGAGCTCCTACAATGAGCAGTTCTTC.

This clonotype came up many times. The chain couples TRBV24-1 to TRBJ2-2; maybe TRBD1 (6 bases). Germline CDR1 and CDR2: KGHDR and SFDVKD. This CDR3 has 14 amino acids. Trimming pared 0 bases from V and 7 bases from J, leaving 8 bases between. The CDR3 spells CATSDLTGNGELFF. DNA for the CDR3: TGTGCCACCAGTGATTTGACAGGGAACGGGGAGCTGTTTTTT.

Ten or more counts support this clonotype. This chain joins TRBV6-2 or TRBV6-3 and TRBJ2-3; 8 bases are a match to TRBD2. CDR1 and CDR2 (germline): MNHEY, SVGEGT. The length of the CDR3 is 16 residues. Trimming cost V 5 bases and J 1 base; bases outside gene matches: 8. The CDR3 DNA sequence: TGTGCCAGCAGTCCAGTAGCGGGGTTGGGCACAGATACGCAGTATTTT. Protein: CASSPVAGLGTDTQYF.

This clonotype was seen at least ten times. The chain employs TRBV5-1 and TRBJ1-1, with D maybe TRBD1 (6 bases). CDR1 and CDR2 (germline): SGHRS, YFSETQ. The V end was cut by 0 bases, the J end by 4 bases, with 16 bases between. The CDR3 sequence is 16 residues long. CDR3 DNA: TGCGCCAGCAGCTTGGAGCTGCAGGGGAGGGGCACTGAAGCTTTCTTT. This sequence encodes CASSLELQGRGTEAFF.

The chain combines TRBV27 with TRBJ2-3; D not certain. This CDR3 is 18 amino acids long. Deletions cut 5 bases from V and 3 bases from J, with 24 bases between. Germline lookup yields CDR1 MNHEY and CDR2 SMNVEV (reference sequence). CDR3 DNA sequence: TGTGCCAGCAGTCCCTTAACGGGCCTCGAAAAAGGGACAGATACGCAGTATTTT. Its translation: CASSPLTGLEKGTDTQYF.